This entry describes one TCR beta chain. The data were obtained in a study of blood T cell repertoires in COVID-19. Study overall: The United States, Italy and Spain supplied acute and convalescent COVID-19 samples. Sample material is recorded as cDNA or gDNA derived from T cells, B-cell-depleted T cells, or PBMCs.

This CDR3 comprises 14 residues. Germline loops: CDR1 SGHTS, CDR2 YDEGEE. V lost 3 bases and J 8 bases, leaving 17 bases between the germline ends. What the recovered Cohort 3 donors had was two negative PCRs, clearance, or symptom resolution. Authors' processing steps: The authors estimated nucleated cell counts from reference gene primer amplification. Produced via immunoSEQ multiplex PCR; TCRdb's table is partial and in-frame only. Clonal size and the V and J genes are those of that table, whereas D and trimming came from the DNA. The table lists about 370,000 clones, more than 80% of them singletons, with 0.95% to 1.1% in the top ten.

Sequenced sample: PBMCs or T cells enriched from blood (not recorded which). This chain uses TRBV5-8 with TRBJ1-2, with a possible D match to TRBD1 (6 bases). This receptor was obtained from a man younger than 35 who had recovered from COVID-19. CDR3 loop: CASSWTGAGGGYTF. The CDR3 nucleotides are TGTGCCAGCAGCTGGACCGGAGCGGGGGGCGGCTACACCTTC.